Given below is one T cell receptor beta chain in context. Its antigen remains unknown. The read falls 3 residues short of the CDR3 end, and the missing part is taken from the germline J gene. The data were produced by immunoSEQ multiplex PCR, yet TCRdb's version contains in-frame clones alone and is incomplete. This repertoire comprises about 36,000 clones; its ten largest clones make up about 3.7%. This sample is drawn from a study of T cells in women clearing cervical HPV infection. Study overall: For cases, blood was sampled a median roughly 150 days after lesion detection, interquartile range about 80 to 220 days.

The study, taken as a whole, reports: Timing of associations relative to infection is unclear; T-cell subsets were not isolated.

The V end was cut by 3 bases, the J end by 8 bases, with 17 bases between. This CDR3 is built from 14 residues. The germline V gene has CDR1 DFQATT and CDR2 SNEGSKA (reference sequence). The chain is built from TRBV20-1 and TRBJ2-4; D assignment may be TRBD1 or TRBD2 (7 bases each). The sequencing sample was made of blood buffy coat. This receptor was taken from a woman between 18 and 70 years old with a cervical HPV16 infection that either progressed to CIN3+ or cleared (not recorded which). Incomplete CDR3 DNA: TGCAGTGCTAGGGGGGAGGGGGCTAGGTACATT. Translated, it gives CSARGEGARYI. The full CDR3 reads CSARGEGARYIQYF.